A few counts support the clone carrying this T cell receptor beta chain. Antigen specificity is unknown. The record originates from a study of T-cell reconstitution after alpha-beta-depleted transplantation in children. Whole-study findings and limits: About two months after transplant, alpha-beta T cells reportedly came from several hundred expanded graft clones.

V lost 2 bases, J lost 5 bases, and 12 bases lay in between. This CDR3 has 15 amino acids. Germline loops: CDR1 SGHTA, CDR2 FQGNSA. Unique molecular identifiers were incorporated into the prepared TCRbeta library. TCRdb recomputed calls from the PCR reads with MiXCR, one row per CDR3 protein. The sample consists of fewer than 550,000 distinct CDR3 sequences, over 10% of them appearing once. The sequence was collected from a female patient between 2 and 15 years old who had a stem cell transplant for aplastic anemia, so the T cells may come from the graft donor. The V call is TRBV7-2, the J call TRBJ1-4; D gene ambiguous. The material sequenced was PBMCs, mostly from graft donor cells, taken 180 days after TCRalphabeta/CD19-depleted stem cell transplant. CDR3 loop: CASSLKWSWNEKLFF. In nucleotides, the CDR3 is TGTGCCAGCAGCTTAAAATGGTCTTGGAATGAAAAACTGTTTTTT.